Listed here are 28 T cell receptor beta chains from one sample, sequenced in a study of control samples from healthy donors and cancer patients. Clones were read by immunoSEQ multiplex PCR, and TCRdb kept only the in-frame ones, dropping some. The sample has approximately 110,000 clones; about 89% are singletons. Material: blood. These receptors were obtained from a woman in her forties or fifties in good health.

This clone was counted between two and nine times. CDR3 sequence (DNA): TGTGCCACCAGTGACAACCCCTTGGACAGGGCCCCTGGAAACACCATATATTTT. The encoded protein is CATSDNPLDRAPGNTIYF. This chain links TRBV24-1 with TRBJ1-3; 8 nucleotides align to TRBD1. J gave up 2 bases and V 4 bases, and 12 bases lay outside the gene matches. This CDR3 has 18 amino acids. The germline CDR1 and CDR2 sequences are KGHDR and SFDVKD.

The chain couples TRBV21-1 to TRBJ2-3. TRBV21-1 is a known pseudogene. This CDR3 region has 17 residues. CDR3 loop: CASSFWWGIASTDTQYF. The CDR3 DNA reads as TGTGCCAGCAGCTTTTGGTGGGGTATAGCTAGCACAGATACGCAGTATTTT.

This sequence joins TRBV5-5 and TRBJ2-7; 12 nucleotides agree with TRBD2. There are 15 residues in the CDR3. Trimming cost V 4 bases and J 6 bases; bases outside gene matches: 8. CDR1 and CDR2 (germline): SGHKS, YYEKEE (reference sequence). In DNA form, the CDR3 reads TGTGCCAGCAGCCCAGCGACTAGCGGGAGCGCCGAGCAGTACGTC. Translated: CASSPATSGSAEQYV.

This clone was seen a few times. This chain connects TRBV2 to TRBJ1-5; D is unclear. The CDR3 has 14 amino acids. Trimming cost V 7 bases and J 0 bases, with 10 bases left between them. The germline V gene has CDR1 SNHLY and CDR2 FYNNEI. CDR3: CASTRLNSNQPQHF. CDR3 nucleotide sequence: TGTGCCAGCACCAGACTTAATAGCAATCAGCCCCAGCATTTT.

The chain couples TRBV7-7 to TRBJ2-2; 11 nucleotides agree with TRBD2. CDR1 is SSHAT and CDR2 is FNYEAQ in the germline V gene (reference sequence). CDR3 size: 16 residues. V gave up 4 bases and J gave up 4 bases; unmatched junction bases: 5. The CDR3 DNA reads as TGTGCCAGCAGCTACTTTAGCGGGGGGGCCACCGGGGAGCTGTTTTTT. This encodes CASSYFSGGATGELFF.

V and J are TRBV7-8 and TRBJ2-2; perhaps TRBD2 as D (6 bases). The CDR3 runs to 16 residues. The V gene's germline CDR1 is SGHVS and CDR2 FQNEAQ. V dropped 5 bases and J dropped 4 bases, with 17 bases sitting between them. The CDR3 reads CASSPRLASRTGELFF. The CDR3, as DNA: TGTGCCAGCAGCCCCCGGCTAGCGTCTCGCACCGGGGAGCTGTTTTTT.

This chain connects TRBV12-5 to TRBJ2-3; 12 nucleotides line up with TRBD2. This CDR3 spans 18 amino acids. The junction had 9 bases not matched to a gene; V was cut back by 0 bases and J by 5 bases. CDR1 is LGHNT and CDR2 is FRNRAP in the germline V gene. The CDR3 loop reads CASGLVLTLAGGQDTQYF. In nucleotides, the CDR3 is TGTGCTAGTGGTTTGGTACTCACGCTAGCGGGAGGGCAAGATACGCAGTATTTT.

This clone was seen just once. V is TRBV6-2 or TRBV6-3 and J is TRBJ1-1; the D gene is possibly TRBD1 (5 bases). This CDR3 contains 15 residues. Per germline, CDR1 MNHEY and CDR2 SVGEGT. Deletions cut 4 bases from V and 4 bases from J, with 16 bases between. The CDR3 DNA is TGTGCCAGCAGTTTCATTAGCCGGGGGAGCACTGAAGCTTTCTTT. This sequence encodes CASSFISRGSTEAFF.

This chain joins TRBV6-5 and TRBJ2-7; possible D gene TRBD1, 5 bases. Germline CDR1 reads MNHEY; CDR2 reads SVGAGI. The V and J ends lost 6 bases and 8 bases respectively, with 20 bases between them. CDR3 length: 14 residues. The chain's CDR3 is CASRPTTALRQQYF. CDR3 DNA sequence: TGTGCCAGCAGACCGACGACAGCCTTGAGACAGCAGTACTTC.

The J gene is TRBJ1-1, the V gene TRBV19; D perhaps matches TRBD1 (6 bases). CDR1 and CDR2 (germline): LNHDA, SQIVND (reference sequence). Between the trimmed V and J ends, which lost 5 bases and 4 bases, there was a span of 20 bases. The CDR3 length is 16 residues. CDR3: CASSWAPRAGATEAFF. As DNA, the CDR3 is TGTGCCAGTAGTTGGGCCCCTAGGGCGGGGGCCACTGAAGCTTTCTTT.

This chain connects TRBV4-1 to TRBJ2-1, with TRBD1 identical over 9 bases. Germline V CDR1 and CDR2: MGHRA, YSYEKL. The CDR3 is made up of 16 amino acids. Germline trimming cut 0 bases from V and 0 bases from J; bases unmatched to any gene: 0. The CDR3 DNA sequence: TGCGCCAGCAGCCAAGAGGACAGGGGCTCCTACAATGAGCAGTTCTTC. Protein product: CASSQEDRGSYNEQFF.

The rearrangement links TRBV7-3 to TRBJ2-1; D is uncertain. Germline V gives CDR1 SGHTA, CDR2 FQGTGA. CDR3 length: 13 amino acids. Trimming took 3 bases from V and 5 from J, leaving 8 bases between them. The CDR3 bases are TGTGCCAGCAGCTTCGCAGCTCACAATGAGCAGTTCTTC. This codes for CASSFAAHNEQFF.

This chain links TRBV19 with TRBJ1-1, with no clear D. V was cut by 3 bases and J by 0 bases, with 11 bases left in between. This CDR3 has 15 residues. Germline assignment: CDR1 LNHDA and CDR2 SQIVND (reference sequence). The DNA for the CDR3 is TGTGCCAGTAGTATCATAGCAGTGATGAACACTGAAGCTTTCTTT. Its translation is CASSIIAVMNTEAFF.

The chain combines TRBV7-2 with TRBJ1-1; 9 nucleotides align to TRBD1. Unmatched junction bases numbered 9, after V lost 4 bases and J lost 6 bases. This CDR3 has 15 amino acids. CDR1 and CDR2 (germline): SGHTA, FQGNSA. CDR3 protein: CASSWGGQGYAEAFF. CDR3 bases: TGTGCCAGCAGCTGGGGAGGACAGGGGTACGCTGAAGCTTTCTTT.

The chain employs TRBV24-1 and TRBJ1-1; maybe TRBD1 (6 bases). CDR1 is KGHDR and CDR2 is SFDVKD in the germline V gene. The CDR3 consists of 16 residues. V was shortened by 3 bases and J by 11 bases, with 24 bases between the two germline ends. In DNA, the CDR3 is TGTGCCACCAGTGATCCGAACAAGAGGGGGTATCGGGGGGCTTTCTTT. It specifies CATSDPNKRGYRGAFF.

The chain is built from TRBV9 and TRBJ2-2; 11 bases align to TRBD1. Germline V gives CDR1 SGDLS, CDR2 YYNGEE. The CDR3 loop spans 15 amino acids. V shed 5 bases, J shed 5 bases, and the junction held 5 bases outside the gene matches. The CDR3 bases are TGTGCCAGCAGGGGGACAGGGGGAGGAACCGGGGAGCTGTTTTTT. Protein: CASRGTGGGTGELFF.

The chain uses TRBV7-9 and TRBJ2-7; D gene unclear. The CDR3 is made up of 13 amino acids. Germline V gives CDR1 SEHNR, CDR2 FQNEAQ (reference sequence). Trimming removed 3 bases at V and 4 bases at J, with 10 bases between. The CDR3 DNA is TGTGCCAGCAGCTTTGGCGCTAGATACGAGCAGTACGTC. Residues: CASSFGARYEQYV.

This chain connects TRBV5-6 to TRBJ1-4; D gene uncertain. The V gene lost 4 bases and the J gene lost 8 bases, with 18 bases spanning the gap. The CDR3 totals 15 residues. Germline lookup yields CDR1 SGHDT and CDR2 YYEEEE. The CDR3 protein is CASSPPSTEFEKLFF. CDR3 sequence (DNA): TGTGCCAGCAGCCCCCCCAGCACCGAGTTCGAAAAACTGTTTTTT.

Here the CDR3 reads CAISESDRGPTEAFF. The CDR3 nucleotides read TGTGCCATCAGTGAGTCGGACAGGGGTCCCACTGAAGCTTTCTTT. The V gene is TRBV10-3, the J gene TRBJ1-1; TRBD1 aligns across 9 bases. J gave up 4 bases and V 0 bases, and 3 bases lay outside the gene matches. Germline V CDR1 and CDR2: ENHRY, SYGVKD. The CDR3 consists of 15 residues.

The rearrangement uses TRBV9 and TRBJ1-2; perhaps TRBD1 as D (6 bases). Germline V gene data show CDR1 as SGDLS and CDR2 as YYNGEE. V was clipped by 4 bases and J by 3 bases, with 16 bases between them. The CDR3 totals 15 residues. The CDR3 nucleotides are TGTGCCAGCAGCCCCACGCTGTCAGGGGACTATGGCTACACCTTC. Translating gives CASSPTLSGDYGYTF.

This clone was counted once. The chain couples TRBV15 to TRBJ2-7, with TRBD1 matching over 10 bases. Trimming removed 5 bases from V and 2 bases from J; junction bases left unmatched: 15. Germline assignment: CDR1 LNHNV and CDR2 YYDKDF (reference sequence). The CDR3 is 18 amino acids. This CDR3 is CATSASLVDRGDPYEQYF. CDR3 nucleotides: TGTGCCACCAGCGCGAGCCTCGTGGACAGGGGGGATCCCTACGAGCAGTACTTC.

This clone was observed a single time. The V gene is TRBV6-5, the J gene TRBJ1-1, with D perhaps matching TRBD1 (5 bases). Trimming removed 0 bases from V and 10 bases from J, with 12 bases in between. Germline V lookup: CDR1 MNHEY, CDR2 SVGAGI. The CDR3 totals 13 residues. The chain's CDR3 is CASSYSTRQGAFF. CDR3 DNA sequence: TGTGCCAGCAGTTACTCGACCCGGCAGGGAGCTTTCTTT.

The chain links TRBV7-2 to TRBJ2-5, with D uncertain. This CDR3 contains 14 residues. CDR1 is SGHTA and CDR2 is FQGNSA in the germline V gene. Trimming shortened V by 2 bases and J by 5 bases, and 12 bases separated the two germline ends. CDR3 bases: TGTGCCAGCAGCTTACAAGCGAATGGGGAGACCCAGTACTTC. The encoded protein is CASSLQANGETQYF.

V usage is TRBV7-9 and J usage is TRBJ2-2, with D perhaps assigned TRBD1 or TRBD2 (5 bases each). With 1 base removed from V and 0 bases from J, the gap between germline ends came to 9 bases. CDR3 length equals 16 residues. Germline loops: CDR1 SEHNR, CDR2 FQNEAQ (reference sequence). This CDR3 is CASSLGRGPNTGELFF. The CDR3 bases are TGTGCCAGCAGCTTAGGAAGGGGACCGAACACCGGGGAGCTGTTTTTT.

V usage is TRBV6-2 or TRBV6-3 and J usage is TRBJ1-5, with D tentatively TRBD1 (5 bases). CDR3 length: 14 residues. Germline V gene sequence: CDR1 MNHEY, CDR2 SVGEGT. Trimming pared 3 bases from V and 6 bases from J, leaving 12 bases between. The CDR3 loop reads CASSYGQGVQPQHF. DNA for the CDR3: TGTGCCAGCAGTTATGGTCAGGGAGTTCAGCCCCAGCATTTT.

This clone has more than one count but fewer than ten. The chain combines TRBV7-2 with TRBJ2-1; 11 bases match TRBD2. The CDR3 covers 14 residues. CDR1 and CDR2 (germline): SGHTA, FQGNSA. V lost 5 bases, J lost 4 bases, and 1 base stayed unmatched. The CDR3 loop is CASSPSGRYNEQFF. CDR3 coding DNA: TGTGCCAGCAGCCCTAGCGGGAGGTACAATGAGCAGTTCTTC.

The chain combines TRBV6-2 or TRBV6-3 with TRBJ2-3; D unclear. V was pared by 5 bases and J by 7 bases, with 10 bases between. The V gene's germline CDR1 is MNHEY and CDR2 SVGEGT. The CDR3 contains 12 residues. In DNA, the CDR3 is TGTGCCAGCAGTCTTAGCCTCAATACGCAGTATTTT. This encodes CASSLSLNTQYF.

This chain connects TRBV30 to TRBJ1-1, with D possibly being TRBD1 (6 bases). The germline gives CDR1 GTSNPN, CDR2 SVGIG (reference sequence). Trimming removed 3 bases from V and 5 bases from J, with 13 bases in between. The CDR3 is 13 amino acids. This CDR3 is CAWRGEGDTEAFF. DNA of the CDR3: TGTGCCTGGAGAGGTGAGGGGGATACTGAAGCTTTCTTT.